Included here is one T cell receptor beta chain sequence, with context. Its binding antigen is unknown. One base away there is no much larger clone; base qualities are not given. The donors were roughly 40 Caucasian individuals from Russia, aged roughly 6 to 100 years, who were systemically healthy. About 9.6 milliliters of peripheral blood were collected from each donor into EDTA-treated Vacutainer tubes. Ficoll-Paque density-gradient centrifugation was used to isolate PBMCs, with at least 7 million obtained per sample. Trizol reagent was used to extract total RNA from the PBMCs, yielding at least 6 micrograms per sample. For every donor, an aliquot of PBMCs went through flow cytometry to measure the percentages of naive CD45RAhigh/CD27high T cells. The junction carries 28 bases between V and J, which are trimmed by 3 bases and 10 bases respectively. The CDR3 covers 18 residues, taking in both the cysteine and the phenylalanine. Just the 54-base CDR3 DNA is kept, in frame starting at base 1.

The data were taken from a study of blood T cells in healthy people across ages (dated by TCRdb to the mid-2010s). Some background on the complete study: In model experiments, roughly one uniquely barcoded TCR beta cDNA molecule per two T cells was captured by template switching. The study measured age-related changes in TCR beta repertoire diversity using deep sequencing normalized with unique cDNA molecular identifiers. The donors were split into four age groups: young (average 16 years), middle-aged (nearly 40), aged (about 56) and long-lived (roughly 80). To avoid experimental bias, donors of different ages were spread randomly across the sequencing lanes. The study analyzed two additional independent replicas of 1 million unique cDNA reads from the same blood draw for two donors, one aged 18 to 30 and one aged 80 or older.

Results the study describes overall, beyond this receptor: Compared with the aged group, the long-lived group had more naive CD4+ T cells, fewer expanded clones and increased TCR diversity, a pattern suggesting age selection. As age increased, observed TCR beta diversity per million T cells dropped in a roughly linear way, and a significant reduction was already evident by age 40. Conclusive comparison of naive and antigen-experienced compartments was prevented by the profiling of bulk unsorted PBMCs. Estimates of total diversity based on one million sequenced T cells were regarded as lower bounds and as underestimates. The percentage of naive T cells measured by flow cytometry correlated strongly with observed TCR beta diversity. Because donor CMV infection status was unknown, age-related changes in expanded clonotypes were potentially confounded.

The library was made by 5' RACE. Sequencing instrument: Illumina HiSeq 2500. The second PCR ran for roughly 7 to 12 cycles and used a J-beta primer mix along with a sample-barcoded 5' primer. A template-switch 5' adaptor carrying 12 random nucleotides introduced a unique molecular identifier onto each TCR beta cDNA molecule. At least 3 million CDR3-containing paired-end reads were obtained from each sample. The Mint cDNA synthesis kit, primed by a TRBC-specific oligonucleotide, was used to synthesize first-strand cDNA from all RNA. All cDNA was treated with uracil-DNA glycosylase and then went through a first 18-cycle PCR with the universal primers M1SS and BC2_uni_R. The published analysis was carried out like this. For normalization, 1 million high-quality reads were randomly selected from each sample, with every read carrying a distinct molecular identifier. Reads sharing molecular identifiers were discarded rather than binned into consensus sequences. CDR3 identification, clonotype clustering and error correction used MiTCR with a Q25 quality threshold and the strictest error-elimination algorithm. A nonparametric unseen species model with Euler transformation was used to estimate lower-bound total TCR beta diversity. The public reads were reanalyzed by TCRdb: fastp trimming at Q25, MiXCR alignment, in-frame beta chains only. Each record represents a unique CDR3 protein, reported with the most common genes and DNA among its rows. TCRdb's processing, not the authors' own work, is the source of the V and J calls. The sample has 1.4 million to 1.5 million distinct CDR3 sequences on record, about 43% of them singletons. The top ten clones comprise 6.5% to 10% of the sample.

The specimen sequenced was blood. This clonotype originated in a woman between 18 and 29 years old in good health. In this chain, TRBV12-3 or TRBV12-4 is recombined with TRBJ2-1, with a weak D call of TRBD1 (6 bases match). The bases are TGTGCCAGCAGTTTTACGATGGACCCTCGGGACACCAACTACGAGCAGTTCTTC. It is translated as CASSFTMDPRDTNYEQFF.